Listed here is a single T cell receptor beta chain. Its binding antigen is unknown. Per-base qualities were not stored, and no clone one base away is much larger. The record originates from a study of technical replicates of blood from a handful of donors (dated by TCRdb to 2015 to 2018). Libraries came from the immunoSEQ multiplex PCR assay. TCRdb mirrors the immuneACCESS table, restricted to in-frame sequences. Some clones are absent from its copies; in checked studies, under half trace to an unresolved V gene, and the reason for the others is unknown. In all, the sample holds 59,000 or so clones, and 93% of those were seen once. The top ten constitute over 4% of the sample. The germline V gene supplies CDR1 SGHVS and CDR2 FQNEAQ. The CDR3 sequence holds 13 residues, the cysteine and phenylalanine included. Just the 39-base CDR3 DNA is kept, in frame starting at base 1. The V end loses 5 bases and the J end loses 5 bases, and a stretch of 11 bases separates them.

Material: PBMCs. The TCR sequence derives from a human donor in good health. Some clones in this sample may be carry-over from other donors' samples. The chain was built from TRBV7-8 and TRBJ2-3; 5 matching bases give a weak D call of TRBD1. The DNA sequence follows: TGTGCCAGCAGCCCCCCCAGGGAAGATACGCAGTATTTT. This is translated as CASSPPREDTQYF.